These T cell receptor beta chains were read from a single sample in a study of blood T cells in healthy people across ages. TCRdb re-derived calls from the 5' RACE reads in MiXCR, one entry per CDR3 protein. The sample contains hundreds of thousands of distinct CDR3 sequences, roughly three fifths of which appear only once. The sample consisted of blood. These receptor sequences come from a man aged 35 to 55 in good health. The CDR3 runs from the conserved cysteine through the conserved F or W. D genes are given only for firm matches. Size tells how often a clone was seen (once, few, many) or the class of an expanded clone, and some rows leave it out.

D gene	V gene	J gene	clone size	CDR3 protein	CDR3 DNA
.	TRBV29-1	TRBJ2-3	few	CSVDKGVSTDTQYF	TGCAGCGTTGATAAGGGGGTTAGCACAGATACGCAGTATTTT
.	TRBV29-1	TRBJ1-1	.	CSVATGRGTEAFF	TGCAGCGTCGCTACAGGGCGAGGCACTGAAGCTTTCTTT
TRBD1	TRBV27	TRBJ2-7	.	CASSSKDRASYEQYF	TGTGCCAGCAGTTCGAAGGACAGGGCCTCCTACGAGCAGTACTTC
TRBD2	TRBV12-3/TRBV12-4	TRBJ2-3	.	CASRISGASTDTQYF	TGTGCCAGCAGGATTAGCGGGGCTAGCACAGATACGCAGTATTTT
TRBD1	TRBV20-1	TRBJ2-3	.	CSASPGTGATDTQYF	TGCAGTGCTTCCCCCGGGACAGGGGCCACAGATACGCAGTATTTT
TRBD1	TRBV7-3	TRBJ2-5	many	CASSLSGTGLETQYF	TGTGCCAGCAGCTTGTCCGGGACAGGGCTAGAGACCCAGTACTTC
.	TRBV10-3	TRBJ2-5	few	CAISEAGTQYF	TGTGCCATCAGTGAAGCAGGGACCCAGTACTTC
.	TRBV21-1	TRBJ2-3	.	CASNPTPQRYF	TGTGCCAGCAACCCGACGCCTCAACGGTATTTT
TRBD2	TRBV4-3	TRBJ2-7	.	CASSLAILAGGTYEQYF	TGCGCCAGCAGCCTAGCAATACTAGCGGGAGGAACCTACGAGCAGTACTTC
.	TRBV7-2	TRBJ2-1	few	CASGFGEQFF	TGTGCCAGCGGTTTCGGTGAGCAGTTCTTC
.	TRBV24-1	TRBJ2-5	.	CATGPQSRETQYF	TGTGCCACCGGGCCCCAAAGTAGGGAGACCCAGTACTTC
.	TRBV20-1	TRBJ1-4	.	CSARGRGEGNEKLFF	TGCAGTGCTAGAGGTCGGGGGGAAGGTAATGAAAAACTGTTTTTT
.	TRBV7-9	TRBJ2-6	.	CASILPGGPSTNVLTF	TGTGCCAGCATCCTACCTGGGGGGCCTTCGACCAACGTCCTGACTTTC
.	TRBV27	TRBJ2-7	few	CASSPTGGVNEQYF	TGTGCCAGCAGTCCCACCGGCGGGGTAAACGAGCAGTACTTC
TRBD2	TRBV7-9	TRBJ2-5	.	CASSLLGSSGLQETQYF	TGTGCCAGCAGCTTATTAGGGTCTAGCGGACTCCAAGAGACCCAGTACTTC
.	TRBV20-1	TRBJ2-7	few	CSAREDYEQYF	TGCAGTGCTAGAGAAGATTACGAGCAGTACTTC
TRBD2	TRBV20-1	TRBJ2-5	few	CSARIIAGGGGETQYF	TGCAGTGCGAGGATAATAGCGGGAGGCGGAGGAGAGACCCAGTACTTC
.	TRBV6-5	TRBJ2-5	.	CASSLGPGRKETQYF	TGTGCCAGCAGTCTAGGCCCGGGACGGAAAGAGACCCAGTACTTC
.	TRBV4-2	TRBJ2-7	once	CASSQETGGALVEQYF	TGTGCCAGCAGCCAAGAGACCGGGGGAGCACTTGTGGAGCAGTACTTC
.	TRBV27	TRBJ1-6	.	CASSFYSYNSPLHF	TGTGCCAGCAGTTTTTACTCCTATAATTCACCCCTCCACTTT
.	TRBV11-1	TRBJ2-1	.	CASSPRRSGAAYNEQFF	TGTGCCAGCAGTCCTAGAAGATCAGGGGCGGCCTACAATGAGCAGTTCTTC
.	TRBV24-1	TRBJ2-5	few	CATTYRTEETQYF	TGTGCCACCACCTATAGAACAGAAGAGACCCAGTACTTC
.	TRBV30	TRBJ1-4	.	CAWSRQGTKLFF	TGTGCCTGGAGCCGCCAGGGGACGAAACTGTTTTTT
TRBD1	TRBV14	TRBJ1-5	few	CASSQTGGNQPQHF	TGTGCCAGCAGCCAGACAGGGGGAAATCAGCCCCAGCATTTT
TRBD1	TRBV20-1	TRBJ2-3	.	CSALEQGAPADTQYF	TGCAGTGCACTCGAACAGGGGGCGCCGGCAGATACGCAGTATTTT
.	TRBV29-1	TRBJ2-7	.	CSVRRTSSYEQYF	TGCAGCGTTCGGCGGACGAGCTCCTACGAGCAGTACTTC
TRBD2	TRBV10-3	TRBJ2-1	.	CAISEGLAGQKQFF	TGTGCCATCAGTGAAGGACTAGCGGGACAAAAGCAGTTCTTC
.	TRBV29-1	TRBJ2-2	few	CSVGQVSTGELFF	TGCAGCGTTGGACAGGTTTCGACCGGGGAGCTGTTTTTT
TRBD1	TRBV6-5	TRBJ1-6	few	CASSYPNPDRGRRVLDNSPLHF	TGTGCCAGCAGTTACCCGAACCCGGACAGGGGCCGCAGAGTCTTGGATAATTCACCCCTCCACTTT
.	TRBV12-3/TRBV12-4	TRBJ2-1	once	CASSLVGGHYNEQFF	TGTGCCAGCAGTTTAGTGGGGGGACACTACAATGAGCAGTTCTTC
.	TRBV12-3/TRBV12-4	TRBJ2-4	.	CASRSLKNIQYF	TGTGCCAGCAGGAGTTTGAAAAACATTCAGTACTTC
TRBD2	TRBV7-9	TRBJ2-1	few	CASSPKPGLRNNEQFF	TGTGCCAGCAGTCCTAAACCGGGACTACGAAACAATGAGCAGTTCTTC
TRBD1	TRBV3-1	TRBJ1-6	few	CASTPNRGLDSPLHF	TGTGCCAGCACCCCTAACAGGGGGCTCGATTCACCCCTCCACTTT
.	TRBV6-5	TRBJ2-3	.	CATSNPGKRDTQYF	TGTGCCACCAGCAACCCGGGGAAGAGGGATACGCAGTATTTT
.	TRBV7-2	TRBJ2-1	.	CASSLAFVNEQFF	TGTGCCAGCAGCTTAGCGTTCGTCAATGAGCAGTTCTTC
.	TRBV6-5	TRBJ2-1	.	CASSFVGTGSYNEQFF	TGTGCCAGCAGTTTCGTCGGGACTGGCTCCTACAATGAGCAGTTCTTC
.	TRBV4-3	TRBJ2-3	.	CASSQDQASTDTQYF	TGCGCCAGCAGCCAAGATCAGGCTAGTACAGATACGCAGTATTTT
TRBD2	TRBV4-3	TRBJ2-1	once	CASSQEVLLAGNEQFF	TGCGCCAGCAGCCAAGAGGTCTTACTAGCGGGCAATGAGCAGTTCTTC
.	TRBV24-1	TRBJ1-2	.	CATSDKRSANYGYTF	TGTGCCACCAGTGACAAACGAAGCGCTAACTATGGCTACACCTTC
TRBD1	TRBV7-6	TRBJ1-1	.	CASSPNRQGSDTEAFF	TGTGCCAGCAGCCCTAACCGACAGGGGTCGGACACTGAAGCTTTCTTT
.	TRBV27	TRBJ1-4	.	CASSLSAAPGEKLFF	TGTGCCAGCAGTTTATCCGCGGCGCCGGGTGAAAAACTGTTTTTT
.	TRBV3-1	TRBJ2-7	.	CASSLRDSSGYEQYF	TGTGCCAGCAGCCTTCGGGACTCGTCGGGGTACGAGCAGTACTTC
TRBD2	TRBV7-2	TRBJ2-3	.	CASSRDYSTDTQYF	TGTGCCAGCAGCAGGGACTACAGCACAGATACGCAGTATTTT
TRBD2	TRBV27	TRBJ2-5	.	CASSLLAGPWGQTQYF	TGTGCCAGCAGTTTATTAGCGGGCCCATGGGGACAGACCCAGTACTTC
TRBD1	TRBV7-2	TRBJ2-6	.	CASSSAGGAGGVNVLTF	TGTGCCAGCAGCTCCGCAGGGGGCGCTGGTGGGGTCAACGTCCTGACTTTC
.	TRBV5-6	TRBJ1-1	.	CASSLGAEGLGAEAFF	TGTGCCAGCAGCTTGGGCGCAGAGGGGTTAGGGGCTGAAGCTTTCTTT
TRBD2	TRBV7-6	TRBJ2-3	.	CASSRISGRGDTQYF	TGTGCCAGCAGTCGAATTAGCGGGAGGGGGGATACGCAGTATTTT
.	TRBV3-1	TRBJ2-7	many	CASSQGGGFRVYEQYF	TGTGCCAGCAGCCAAGGAGGTGGGTTTCGGGTCTACGAGCAGTACTTC
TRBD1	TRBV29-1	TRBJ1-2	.	CSGGTGDGYGYTF	TGCAGCGGCGGGACAGGGGATGGGTATGGCTACACCTTC
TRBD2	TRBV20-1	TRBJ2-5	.	CSARDRRLAGETQYF	TGCAGTGCTAGAGATCGAAGACTAGCGGGAGAGACCCAGTACTTC
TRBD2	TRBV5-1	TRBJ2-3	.	CASSLRLASTDTQYF	TGTGCCAGCAGTTTGAGACTAGCATCCACAGATACGCAGTATTTT
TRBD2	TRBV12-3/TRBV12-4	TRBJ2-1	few	CASTLGGSSYNEQFF	TGTGCCAGCACATTGGGGGGGAGCTCCTACAATGAGCAGTTCTTC
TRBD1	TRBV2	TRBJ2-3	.	CASTPRTGSTDTQYF	TGTGCCAGCACCCCCCGGACAGGGAGCACAGATACGCAGTATTTT
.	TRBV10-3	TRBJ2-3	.	CAISDSYTDTQYF	TGTGCCATCAGTGATTCCTACACAGATACGCAGTATTTT
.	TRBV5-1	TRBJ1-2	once	CASSQGHANYGYTF	TGCGCCAGCAGCCAGGGACATGCAAACTATGGCTACACCTTC